The 27 T cell receptor beta chains given below trace back to one sample, sequenced in a study of CD8 T cells in ankylosing spondylitis. Broader study findings: The study identified a TCR beta motif of roughly eight highly homologous variants that appeared characteristic of ankylosing spondylitis blood.

Antigens for these TCRs are unknown. TCRdb re-called the 5' RACE reads with MiXCR, one entry per CDR3 protein. This table holds about 840,000 distinct CDR3 sequences, 12% found once. Specimen: blood, either unsorted or a sorted T cell fraction (not recorded which). The receptor set was obtained from a male donor with ankylosing spondylitis.

This clonotype was counted ten times or more. This rearrangement joins TRBV7-2 to TRBJ1-2, with unresolved D. The germline gives CDR1 SGHTA, CDR2 FQGNSA. CDR3 size: 13 residues. Trimming shortened V by 1 base and J by 4 bases, and 7 bases separated the two germline ends. For the CDR3, the DNA is TGTGCCAGCAGCTTAGGGAAGGCCTATGGCTACACCTTC. Translation gives CASSLGKAYGYTF.

This chain uses TRBV29-1 with TRBJ1-4, with no clear D. Between the trimmed V and J ends, which lost 7 bases and 0 bases, there was a span of 12 bases. This CDR3 region has 14 residues. Germline V gene lookup returns CDR1 SQVTM and CDR2 ANQGSEA. CDR3 bases: TGCAGCGGGAGCTATAGCGCAACTAATGAAAAACTGTTTTTT. Translating gives CSGSYSATNEKLFF.

This clonotype was detected many times. The rearrangement links TRBV15 to TRBJ1-1; the D is unclear. In germline, CDR1 is LNHNV, CDR2 YYDKDF (reference sequence). Trimming cost V 1 base and J 9 bases, with 12 bases left between them. The CDR3 runs 13 residues. This chain's CDR3 is CATSRVLDAKAFF. The CDR3 DNA reads TGTGCCACCAGCAGAGTTCTGGATGCCAAAGCTTTCTTT.

There are many counts of this clonotype. The chain employs TRBV10-3 and TRBJ1-1; possible D gene TRBD1, 5 bases. The CDR3 totals 13 residues. Germline lookup yields CDR1 ENHRY and CDR2 SYGVKD. The V and J ends lost 4 bases and 1 base respectively, with 7 bases between them. The CDR3 here is CAISGQGNTEAFF. DNA of the CDR3: TGTGCCATCAGTGGCCAGGGGAACACTGAAGCTTTCTTT.

This clonotype was seen more than once but under ten times. This chain uses TRBV18 with TRBJ1-1; D gene ambiguous. CDR3 length equals 14 residues. Trimming removed 1 base from V and 7 bases from J, with 13 bases in between. CDR1 KGHSH and CDR2 LQKENI come from the germline V gene. The CDR3 here is CASSPRASGREAFF. The CDR3 DNA reads as TGTGCCAGCTCACCACGCGCGAGTGGCCGTGAAGCTTTCTTT.

This clonotype was detected only a few times. This chain joins TRBV6-1 and TRBJ2-5, with D tentatively TRBD1 or TRBD2 (5 bases each). The germline gives CDR1 MNHNS, CDR2 SASEGT. The CDR3 runs to 13 residues. Trimming took 6 bases from V and 4 from J, leaving 12 bases between them. CDR3 DNA: TGTGCCAGCAGCGCCGGGACGTTAGAGACCCAGTACTTC. This sequence encodes CASSAGTLETQYF.

The chain couples TRBV12-3 or TRBV12-4 to TRBJ2-7, with D tentatively TRBD2 (6 bases). This CDR3 comprises 15 residues. The ends were cut back, 6 bases at V and 3 bases at J, with 18 bases in the middle. The DNA for the CDR3 is TGTGCCAGCAGCCAACGGCGGGGTGTTGACTACGAGCAGTACTTC. It translates to CASSQRRGVDYEQYF.

This clonotype was counted many times. This rearrangement joins TRBV18 to TRBJ2-1; perhaps TRBD2 as D (5 bases). There are 15 residues in the CDR3. Germline-derived CDR1 and CDR2 are KGHSH and LQKENI. With 0 bases removed from V and 9 bases from J, the gap between germline ends came to 15 bases. CDR3 DNA sequence: TGTGCCAGCTCACCACCGGAGGACCCCGACGGTGAGCAGTTCTTC. Amino acids: CASSPPEDPDGEQFF. Filled out from reference TRBV18 and TRBJ2-1, the complete variable domain reads NAGVMQNPRHLVRRRGQEARLRCSPMKGHSHVYWYRQLPEEGLKFMVYLQKENIIDESGMPKERFSAEFPKEGPSILRIQQVVRGDSAAYFCASSPPEDPDGEQFFGPGTRLTVL.

This clonotype was seen many times. The chain has TRBV20-1 and TRBJ2-7; possibly TRBD2 for D (6 bases). The CDR3 contains 14 residues. Per the germline V gene, CDR1 is DFQATT and CDR2 is SNEGSKA (reference sequence). Trimming stripped 0 bases from V and 3 bases from J, with 12 bases between. CDR3 region: CSARDRRDFYEQYF. The DNA for the CDR3 is TGCAGTGCTAGAGATAGGCGGGATTTCTACGAGCAGTACTTC.

This clonotype has more than one count but fewer than ten. The rearrangement links TRBV7-9 to TRBJ1-1; D call uncertain. The germline V and J ends were trimmed by 3 bases and 7 bases, with 12 bases remaining between them. The germline V gene has CDR1 SEHNR and CDR2 FQNEAQ (reference sequence). The CDR3 is 13 amino acids. In DNA form, the CDR3 reads TGTGCCAGCAGCTTGGAACGTTCTCGTGAAGCTTTCTTT. Amino acids: CASSLERSREAFF.

This clonotype was counted a few times. The gene calls are TRBV2 and TRBJ1-5; D might be TRBD1 (5 bases). CDR1 is SNHLY and CDR2 is FYNNEI in the germline V gene. V was pared by 10 bases and J by 11 bases, with 21 bases between. CDR3 length: 13 amino acids. The CDR3 region is CATAPGPYQSQHF. The CDR3 coding sequence is TGTGCCACCGCCCCGGGACCCTATCAATCCCAGCATTTT.

The table lists this clonotype with many counts. The chain joins TRBV29-1 to TRBJ1-4; no firm D call. V lost 1 base to trimming and J lost 8 bases, with 14 bases between them. The CDR3 consists of 14 residues. Germline V CDR1 and CDR2: SQVTM, ANQGSEA. The CDR3 DNA sequence: TGCAGCGTTGAAGGCCCGAACGGCGGAGAAAAACTGTTTTTT. It specifies CSVEGPNGGEKLFF. The full variable domain, its missing parts supplied by reference TRBV29-1 and TRBJ1-4, is SAVISQKPSRDICQRGTSLTIQCQVDSQVTMMFWYRQQPGQSLTLIATANQGSEATYESGFVIDKFPISRPNLTFSTLTVSNMSPEDSSIYLCSVEGPNGGEKLFFGSGTQLSVL.

This clonotype was seen ten or more times. The J gene is TRBJ2-3, the V gene TRBV29-1; D not certain. The germline V gene has CDR1 SQVTM and CDR2 ANQGSEA. The CDR3 has 14 amino acids. Trimming stripped 7 bases from V and 4 bases from J, with 18 bases between. The CDR3 DNA sequence: TGCAGCGCCCAGAAAGGGCGCTACGCAGATACGCAGTATTTT. Its translation is CSAQKGRYADTQYF.

The chain is built from TRBV4-3 and TRBJ1-1, with unresolved D. Germline lookup yields CDR1 LGHNA and CDR2 YSLEER. This CDR3 contains 13 residues. Trimming stripped 1 base from V and 9 bases from J, with 12 bases between. The CDR3 is CASSQVTSRQAFF. CDR3 DNA: TGCGCCAGCAGCCAAGTTACATCTCGTCAAGCTTTCTTT.

CDR3 residues: CASSPYRQGGGEQYF. The CDR3, as DNA: TGTGCCAGCAGCCCCTATCGACAGGGTGGGGGTGAGCAGTACTTC. J is TRBJ2-7 and V is TRBV13; 7 nucleotides line up with TRBD1. The CDR3 loop spans 15 amino acids. Germline values: CDR1 PRHDT, CDR2 FYEKMQ (reference sequence). V lost 5 bases, J lost 7 bases, and 14 bases stayed unmatched.

The chain is built from TRBV12-3 or TRBV12-4 and TRBJ1-2; TRBD1 aligns across 7 bases. This CDR3 is built from 13 residues. V shed 5 bases, J shed 8 bases, and the junction held 8 bases outside the gene matches. The CDR3 region is CASSPTNRGGYTF. The CDR3 DNA reads TGTGCCAGCAGTCCGACAAACAGGGGCGGCTACACCTTC.

Ten or more counts support this clonotype. The V gene is TRBV12-3 or TRBV12-4, the J gene TRBJ2-3; no definite D call. The V and J ends lost 5 bases and 2 bases respectively, with 17 bases between them. The CDR3 totals 16 residues. As DNA, the CDR3 is TGTGCCAGCAGTCCCCCTAGTCGATCGGACACAGATACGCAGTATTTT. Protein product: CASSPPSRSDTDTQYF.

This sequence joins TRBV20-1 and TRBJ2-1; D uncertain. The V gene lost 1 base and the J gene lost 6 bases, with 13 bases spanning the gap. Germline V gene data show CDR1 as DFQATT and CDR2 as SNEGSKA (reference sequence). This CDR3 has 14 amino acids. CDR3 protein: CSARVRSSINEQFF. As DNA, the CDR3 is TGCAGTGCTAGAGTTCGGAGTTCGATCAATGAGCAGTTCTTC.

A few counts support this clonotype. This chain connects TRBV12-3 or TRBV12-4 to TRBJ2-2; a weak D match, TRBD2 (5 bases). The germline V and J ends were trimmed by 5 bases and 3 bases, with 10 bases remaining between them. This CDR3 comprises 14 residues. CDR3: CASSRRPDTGELFF. The CDR3 DNA sequence: TGTGCCAGCAGTCGGAGGCCAGACACCGGGGAGCTGTTTTTT.

This clonotype turned up a few times. The chain employs TRBV6-1 and TRBJ1-2; D might be TRBD1 (6 bases). V shed 6 bases and J shed 5 bases, with 16 bases lying between them. Germline V gene data show CDR1 as MNHNS and CDR2 as SASEGT. The CDR3 sequence is 14 residues long. The DNA for the CDR3 is TGTGCCAGCAGGACTCCACAGGGAGGGTATGGCTACACCTTC. Translation: CASRTPQGGYGYTF.

A word on this clonotype: It is unclear where the CDR3 begins or ends on the DNA, so no DNA is shown, and the CDR3 is as TCRdb lists it. The chain is built from TRBV25-1 and TRBJ1-1; no check of the table's D call, TRBD1, against the DNA was made. The CDR3 is 11 residues long, ends included. Germline CDR1 and CDR2: MGHDK and SYGVNS. CDR3 sequence reads: CASSWGRGASF.

This clonotype has a count of ten or more. The CDR3 nucleotides read TGCGCCAGCAGTGATTGGCGGGGGCAAGAGACCCAGTACTTC. This translates into CASSDWRGQETQYF. The chain has TRBV10-2 and TRBJ2-5; 7 bases agree with TRBD2. Germline V lookup: CDR1 WSHSY, CDR2 SAAADI. The CDR3 has 14 residues. V trimming: 3 bases; J trimming: 2 bases; junction bases outside the gene matches: 3.

This clonotype was seen only a few times. The chain uses TRBV18 and TRBJ1-1; D is ambiguous. The ends were cut back, 6 bases at V and 4 bases at J, with 12 bases in the middle. Germline V gene sequence: CDR1 KGHSH, CDR2 LQKENI. This CDR3 spans 13 amino acids. The CDR3 loop is CASSPAVGTEAFF. CDR3 bases: TGTGCCAGCTCCCCAGCCGTGGGCACTGAAGCTTTCTTT.

This clonotype was seen a handful of times. The genes are TRBV5-1 and TRBJ2-2; D is ambiguous. Trimming left V 0 bases short and J 6 bases short, with 15 bases between. Germline CDR1 and CDR2: SGHRS and YFSETQ. The CDR3 has 16 residues. The CDR3, as DNA: TGCGCCAGCAGCTTGGTTGCCGAAGTATATGCCGGGGAGCTGTTTTTT. Translating it yields CASSLVAEVYAGELFF.

V is TRBV6-2 or TRBV6-3 and J is TRBJ2-2; weak D call: TRBD1 (5 bases). Trimming cost V 7 bases and J 7 bases, with 22 bases left between them. The CDR3 contains 16 residues. In germline, CDR1 is MNHEY, CDR2 SVGEGT. In DNA, the CDR3 is TGTGCCAGCACCCCTAGGGGTTCTACGGAATACGGGGAGCTGTTTTTT. Protein sequence: CASTPRGSTEYGELFF.

The rearrangement uses TRBV10-3 and TRBJ2-2, with TRBD1 identical over 7 bases. This CDR3 comprises 14 residues. The ends lost 6 bases at V and 5 bases at J; junction bases unmatched: 6. Germline lookup yields CDR1 ENHRY and CDR2 SYGVKD. The CDR3 region is CAIRRQGGTGELFF. CDR3 nucleotides: TGTGCCATCAGGAGACAGGGCGGTACCGGGGAGCTGTTTTTT.

At least ten counts were recorded for this clonotype. The chain is built from TRBV29-1 and TRBJ1-2, with 9 positions matching TRBD1. CDR3 length equals 11 residues. Looked up from germline, CDR1 is SQVTM and CDR2 is ANQGSEA. V lost 8 bases and J lost 6; bases outside the gene matches: 4. Here the CDR3 DNA reads TGCAGCTTGGGACAGGGCGATGGCTACACCTTC. Amino acid sequence: CSLGQGDGYTF. The entire variable domain, with the rest obtained from reference TRBV29-1 and TRBJ1-2, is as follows: SAVISQKPSRDICQRGTSLTIQCQVDSQVTMMFWYRQQPGQSLTLIATANQGSEATYESGFVIDKFPISRPNLTFSTLTVSNMSPEDSSIYLCSLGQGDGYTFGSGTRLTVV.